This TCR beta chain was profiled in a study of CD8 T cell repertoires and HIV-1 epitope variants. Study information: Separate wells received one of Twenty-five Gag or Nef variant peptides. Whole-study findings and limits: Only beta chains were identified, marking proliferation to antigen, not function.

V was clipped by 1 base and J by 0 bases, with 9 bases between them. The CDR3 sequence is 15 residues long. The germline V gene has CDR1 MNHEY and CDR2 SVGAGI. This clone was observed once. What it binds is unknown. Sequencing of TCR beta CDR3 used immunoSEQ survey depth. Profiling relied on immunoSEQ multiplex PCR, and the TCRdb table lists in-frame clones only, not all of them. The profile shows some 100,000 clones, 60% to 80% of them singletons. J is TRBJ1-1 and V is TRBV6-5; D is ambiguous. The source material was uncultured baseline CD8+ T cells from peripheral blood mononuclear cells (PBMCs). This clonotype was sampled from a male donor with HIV. The CDR3 coding sequence is TGTGCCAGCAGTTACTTTGCAGCTATGAACACTGAAGCTTTCTTT. This encodes CASSYFAAMNTEAFF.